One sample yielded the 19 T cell receptor beta chains listed below, sequenced in a study of T cells after posttransplantation cyclophosphamide. Repertoires were generated with immunoSEQ multiplex PCR, while TCRdb's copy carries only in-frame clones and drops some. The sample consists of some 21,000 clones, roughly 98% of them appearing once. The sequenced sample consisted of naive CD8+ T cells sorted from PBMCs. These receptors came from a man in his forties or fifties in good health, CMV-negative, and a related stem cell transplant donor.

The chain uses TRBV28 and TRBJ2-7, with 9 bases aligning to TRBD2. Trimming took 7 bases from V and 3 from J; bases not matched to a gene: 7. Germline CDR1 and CDR2: MDHEN and SYDVKM. The CDR3 covers 14 residues. The chain's CDR3 is CASKNSGSIYEQYF. For the CDR3, the DNA is TGTGCCAGCAAAAATAGCGGGAGTATCTACGAGCAGTACTTC.

The chain joins TRBV4-1 to TRBJ2-5; 7 bases are a match to TRBD1. Germline values: CDR1 MGHRA, CDR2 YSYEKL. The ends lost 4 bases at V and 5 bases at J; junction bases unmatched: 13. The CDR3 has 16 amino acids. The CDR3 sequence is CASSRGLEQGVETQYF. The CDR3 region has the DNA TGCGCCAGCAGCCGAGGATTGGAGCAGGGGGTTGAGACCCAGTACTTC.

The chain recombines TRBV15 with TRBJ1-3; TRBD1 might be the D (6 bases). Germline-derived CDR1 and CDR2 are LNHNV and YYDKDF (reference sequence). The CDR3 has 15 residues. V dropped 3 bases and J dropped 0 bases, with 9 bases sitting between them. CDR3 sequence reads: CATSSDRFSGNTIYF. CDR3 DNA: TGTGCCACCAGCAGCGACAGGTTCTCTGGAAACACCATATATTTT.

The chain combines TRBV28 with TRBJ2-2; D might be TRBD2 (5 bases). This CDR3 spans 14 amino acids. The V end was cut by 7 bases, the J end by 5 bases, with 14 bases between. Per the germline V gene, CDR1 is MDHEN and CDR2 is SYDVKM. DNA for the CDR3: TGTGCCAGCAAACTATCGACGGGAACCGGGGAGCTGTTTTTT. This encodes CASKLSTGTGELFF.

The rearrangement links TRBV27 to TRBJ1-1; maybe TRBD1 (6 bases). The germline gives CDR1 MNHEY, CDR2 SMNVEV (reference sequence). The CDR3 has 13 residues. V was cut by 2 bases and J by 4 bases, with 8 bases left in between. The CDR3: CASSLGGATEAFF. CDR3 bases: TGTGCCAGCAGTTTAGGGGGGGCCACTGAAGCTTTCTTT.

CDR3 sequence reads: CASSTGGYTEAFF. CDR3 DNA: TGTGCCAGCAGTACAGGAGGGTATACTGAAGCTTTCTTT. The chain has TRBV25-1 and TRBJ1-1; D may be TRBD1 (5 bases). Germline CDR1 MGHDK, CDR2 SYGVNS. The CDR3 runs 13 residues. The germline V and J ends were trimmed by 5 bases and 5 bases, with 12 bases remaining between them.

The gene calls are TRBV10-1 and TRBJ2-3; 8 nucleotides agree with TRBD1. This CDR3 region has 12 residues. V lost 9 bases, J lost 4 bases, and 3 bases stayed unmatched. Germline values: CDR1 WNHNN, CDR2 SYGVQD (reference sequence). The CDR3 DNA reads TGCGCCAGTTCAGGGGGCGCAGATACGCAGTATTTT. This sequence encodes CASSGGADTQYF.

The chain is built from TRBV9 and TRBJ2-7; 8 bases map to TRBD2. The V gene's germline CDR1 is SGDLS and CDR2 YYNGEE. This CDR3 is built from 16 residues. V was pared by 3 bases and J by 3 bases, with 11 bases of the junction left unmatched. CDR3 protein: CASSATYSGSSYEQYF. CDR3 in DNA: TGTGCCAGCAGCGCTACTTACAGCGGGAGTAGCTACGAGCAGTACTTC. Together with reference TRBV9 and TRBJ2-7, the CDR3 gives the full variable domain: DSGVTQTPKHLITATGQRVTLRCSPRSGDLSVYWYQQSLDQGLQFLIQYYNGEERAKGNILERFSAQQFPDLHSELNLSSLELGDSALYFCASSATYSGSSYEQYFGPGTRLTVT.

CDR3: CAWTTYRGGYGYTF. In nucleotides, the CDR3 is TGTGCCTGGACCACCTATCGCGGCGGCTATGGCTACACCTTC. The chain couples TRBV30 to TRBJ1-2, with D uncertain. Germline values: CDR1 GTSNPN, CDR2 SVGIG (reference sequence). The CDR3 covers 14 residues. V lost 4 bases to trimming and J lost 4 bases, with 16 bases between them.

The chain combines TRBV19 with TRBJ2-7; TRBD2 matches at 10 bases. Trimming removed 7 bases from V and 3 bases from J; junction bases left unmatched: 6. Germline V lookup: CDR1 LNHDA, CDR2 SQIVND (reference sequence). The CDR3 sequence is 14 residues long. CDR3 amino acids: CASNPSGSDYEQYF. The CDR3 nucleotides are TGTGCCAGTAATCCTAGCGGGAGCGACTACGAGCAGTACTTC.

The chain joins TRBV11-2 to TRBJ2-1; TRBD1 agrees at 8 bases. The CDR3 is 14 residues long. CDR1 and CDR2 (germline): SGHAT, FQNNGV. Losses at the gene ends were 1 base for V and 6 bases for J; bases not matched to a gene: 2. Here the CDR3 reads CASSLAGTGNEQFF. The CDR3 coding sequence is TGTGCCAGCAGCTTAGCCGGGACAGGCAATGAGCAGTTCTTC.

The chain uses TRBV7-8 and TRBJ2-7, with unresolved D. The CDR3 runs 12 residues. Germline V gene lookup returns CDR1 SGHVS and CDR2 FQNEAQ. The V gene lost 4 bases and the J gene lost 6 bases, with 10 bases spanning the gap. CDR3 sequence: CASSSVNAEQYF. In DNA form, the CDR3 reads TGTGCCAGCAGCTCGGTTAACGCCGAGCAGTACTTC.

This chain connects TRBV11-2 to TRBJ2-3; maybe TRBD1 (5 bases). Trimming shortened V by 5 bases and J by 0 bases, and 12 bases separated the two germline ends. The germline CDR1 and CDR2 sequences are SGHAT and FQNNGV. CDR3 size: 15 residues. CDR3 residues: CASSPTVSSTDTQYF. The CDR3 coding sequence is TGTGCCAGCAGCCCGACAGTCTCTAGCACAGATACGCAGTATTTT.

This sequence joins TRBV28 and TRBJ2-2, with TRBD2 identical over 7 bases. The germline V gene encodes CDR1 MDHEN and CDR2 SYDVKM. CDR3 size: 11 residues. With V trimmed by 8 bases and J by 7 bases, 1 base remained unmatched. For the CDR3, the DNA is TGTGCCAGCTGGGGGGGCGGGGAGCTGTTTTTT. This codes for CASWGGGELFF.

V gene TRBV5-1 combines with J gene TRBJ2-3; 14 bases are shared with TRBD2. V lost 5 bases, J lost 3 bases, and 8 bases stayed unmatched. This CDR3 is 17 amino acids long. Germline loops: CDR1 SGHRS, CDR2 YFSETQ. CDR3 protein: CASSQGLAGELTDTQYF. The CDR3 nucleotides read TGCGCCAGCAGTCAGGGACTAGCGGGAGAGCTAACAGATACGCAGTATTTT.

The chain couples TRBV19 to TRBJ2-7; D gene uncertain. Trimming removed 1 base at V and 3 bases at J, with 7 bases between. Looked up from germline, CDR1 is LNHDA and CDR2 is SQIVND (reference sequence). The CDR3 covers 13 residues. In DNA form, the CDR3 reads TGTGCCAGTAGTATAGCGGCGGACTACGAGCAGTACTTC. Encoded protein: CASSIAADYEQYF.

This chain uses TRBV6-6 with TRBJ2-7, with D unresolved. Germline loops: CDR1 MNHNY, CDR2 SVGAGI (reference sequence). Between the trimmed V and J ends, which lost 2 bases and 4 bases, there was a span of 6 bases. The CDR3 covers 12 residues. Here the CDR3 reads CASSYEAYEQYF. The CDR3 nucleotides are TGTGCCAGCAGTTACGAGGCGTACGAGCAGTACTTC.

The chain is built from TRBV29-1 and TRBJ1-3; D not certain. Germline assignment: CDR1 SQVTM and CDR2 ANQGSEA. Between the trimmed V and J ends, which lost 0 bases and 3 bases, there was a span of 9 bases. The CDR3 loop spans 14 amino acids. CDR3 nucleotide sequence: TGCAGCGTTGAAGATGGGCAGGATGGAAACACCATATATTTT. This translates into CSVEDGQDGNTIYF.

CDR3 in DNA: TGTGCCAGCAGCCCGAGACTAGCGGGAGGACCTTTCGACAATGAGCAGTTCTTC. Residues: CASSPRLAGGPFDNEQFF. The chain combines TRBV5-4 with TRBJ2-1; TRBD2 aligns across 13 bases. The CDR3 runs 18 residues. The V and J ends lost 4 bases and 5 bases, in that order; junction bases with no gene match: 12. The germline CDR1 and CDR2 sequences are SGHNT and YYREEE (reference sequence).